This T cell receptor (beta chain) was found in a study of beta chain features in type 1 diabetes. A sort by CD45RO/CCR7/CD25/CD127/CD95/CD27 yielded CD4+ naive, central memory, regulatory and stem cell-like memory cells. The sequenced template was cDNA made from the entire isolated RNA. Libraries were prepared by immunoSEQ multiplex PCR; TCRdb keeps only in-frame clonotypes and omits some of them. The top ten clones hold about 0.065% of a sample with about half a million clones, 30% of them seen once. The CDR3 is 15 amino acids. Germline CDR1 MGHRA, CDR2 YSYEKL. Trimming shortened V by 5 bases and J by 2 bases, and 12 bases separated the two germline ends.

The chain recombines TRBV4-1 with TRBJ2-2; D may be TRBD2 (6 bases). This sequence was found in a man aged 18 to 35 in good health. Sequences were obtained from naive CD4+ T cells from blood. In DNA, the CDR3 is TGCGCCAGCAGCGAGCGTGGGACTAACACCGGGGAGCTGTTTTTT. It specifies CASSERGTNTGELFF.